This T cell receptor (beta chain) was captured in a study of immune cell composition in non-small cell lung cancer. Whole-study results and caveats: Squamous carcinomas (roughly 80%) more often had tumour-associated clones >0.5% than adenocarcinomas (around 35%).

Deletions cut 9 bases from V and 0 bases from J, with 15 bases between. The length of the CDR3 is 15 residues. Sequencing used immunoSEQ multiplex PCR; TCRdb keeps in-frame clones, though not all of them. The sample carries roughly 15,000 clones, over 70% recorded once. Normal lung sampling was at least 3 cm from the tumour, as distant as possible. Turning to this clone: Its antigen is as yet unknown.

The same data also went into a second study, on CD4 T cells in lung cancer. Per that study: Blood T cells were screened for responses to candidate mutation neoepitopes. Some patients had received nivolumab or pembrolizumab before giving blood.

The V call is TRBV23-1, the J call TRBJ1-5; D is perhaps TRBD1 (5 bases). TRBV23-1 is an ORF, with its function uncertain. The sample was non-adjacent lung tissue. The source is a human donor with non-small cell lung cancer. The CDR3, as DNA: TGCGCCAGAAAAAAAGGGGTGGATAGCAATCAGCCCCAGCATTTT. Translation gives CARKKGVDSNQPQHF.